These 25 T cell receptor beta chains were sequenced from one sample in a study of Ad26.COV2.S vaccination and SARS-CoV-2 variants. Treatment specified: 15 to 20 received Ad26.COV2.S at low or high dose, single or two shots; several received placebo; per-sample allocation not given. Sampling occurred on day 63 after the first vaccine or placebo injection. Here immunoSEQ multiplex PCR was the method, and the copy in TCRdb shows in-frame clones only, minus some. The sample comprises about 460,000 clones, 80% to 90% of which are singletons, and roughly 1.7% rests with the top ten. Sequencing was performed on peripheral blood, taken in a trial of Ad26.COV2.S vaccine versus placebo. These receptors all stem from a person aged 18-65 years who received the Ad26.COV2.S COVID-19 vaccine or a placebo.

This chain links TRBV11-2 with TRBJ2-5; 7 bases line up with TRBD1. This CDR3 spans 15 amino acids. With 5 bases clipped from V and 2 bases from J, the junction kept 8 bases outside the gene matches. Germline lookup yields CDR1 SGHAT and CDR2 FQNNGV. Here the CDR3 reads CASSHRDSYQETQYF. CDR3 coding DNA: TGTGCCAGCAGCCACAGGGACAGTTATCAAGAGACCCAGTACTTC.

The V and J genes are TRBV19 and TRBJ2-1; 8 bases align to TRBD2. The CDR3 consists of 18 residues. J was trimmed by 0 bases and V by 7 bases; bases with no gene match: 14. The V gene's germline CDR1 is LNHDA and CDR2 SQIVND (reference sequence). The CDR3 reads CASTGTGGGRSSYNEQFF. In nucleotides, the CDR3 is TGTGCCAGTACCGGGACTGGCGGGGGGCGTAGCTCCTACAATGAGCAGTTCTTC.

CDR3 bases: TGTGCCAGCAACCCGGGACTAGCGGGAACGGTCGAAAGCTCCTACAATGAGCAGTTCTTC. Protein: CASNPGLAGTVESSYNEQFF. The J gene is TRBJ2-1, the V gene TRBV2, with 13 positions matching TRBD2. This CDR3 comprises 20 residues. Germline CDR1 and CDR2: SNHLY and FYNNEI. Germline trimming cut 7 bases from V and 0 bases from J; bases unmatched to any gene: 15.

The rearrangement joins TRBV10-3 to TRBJ1-6, with 7 bases lining up with TRBD1. CDR1 is ENHRY and CDR2 is SYGVKD in the germline V gene. The junction had 5 bases not matched to a gene; V was cut back by 10 bases and J by 5 bases. There are 13 residues in the CDR3. CDR3 bases: TGTGCCACCAAGGGACAGAATAATTCACCCCTCCACTTT. Encoded protein: CATKGQNNSPLHF.

The rearrangement links TRBV27 to TRBJ2-3, with 8 positions matching TRBD1. In germline, CDR1 is MNHEY, CDR2 SMNVEV (reference sequence). J lost 4 bases, V lost 5 bases, and 8 bases had no gene match. The CDR3 sequence is 15 residues long. CDR3 DNA sequence: TGTGCCAGCAGTCGACAGGGGAGGATGGCAGATACGCAGTATTTT. Translated: CASSRQGRMADTQYF.

DNA of the CDR3: TGTGCCAGCAGCTTACCCGGGTCGTTCAATGAGCAGTTCTTC. It codes for CASSLPGSFNEQFF. The chain employs TRBV11-3 and TRBJ2-1; no reliable D call. Trimming shortened V by 2 bases and J by 6 bases, and 11 bases separated the two germline ends. Germline CDR1 and CDR2: SGHNT and YENEEA. The CDR3 spans 14 residues.

The V and J genes are TRBV7-8 and TRBJ1-1; 9 bases line up with TRBD1. The CDR3 consists of 15 residues. Germline loops: CDR1 SGHVS, CDR2 FQNEAQ. V lost 1 base, J lost 3 bases, and 3 bases stayed unmatched. This CDR3 reads CASSLVRDRDTEAFF. In DNA form, the CDR3 reads TGTGCCAGCAGCTTAGTCCGGGACAGGGACACTGAAGCTTTCTTT.

The J gene is TRBJ2-6, the V gene TRBV6-4; 9 bases match TRBD1. The trim removed 5 bases at V and 3 bases at J, leaving 5 bases unmatched. The germline gives CDR1 MRHNA, CDR2 SNTAGT. The length of the CDR3 is 16 residues. The CDR3 spells CASSPGDRDGANVLTF. For the CDR3, the DNA is TGTGCCAGCAGTCCTGGGGACAGGGATGGGGCCAACGTCCTGACTTTC.

The V and J genes are TRBV18 and TRBJ2-1; 12 bases align to TRBD2. CDR3 size: 17 residues. With 1 base clipped from V and 3 bases from J, the junction kept 4 bases outside the gene matches. Per the germline V gene, CDR1 is KGHSH and CDR2 is LQKENI. For the CDR3, the DNA is TGTGCCAGCTCACCACTCTCGACTAGCGGGAGCTACAATGAGCAGTTCTTC. Its translation: CASSPLSTSGSYNEQFF.

The chain links TRBV28 to TRBJ1-5; perhaps TRBD1 as D (5 bases). The CDR3 is 12 amino acids. V lost 8 bases to trimming and J lost 5 bases, with 10 bases between them. In germline, CDR1 is MDHEN, CDR2 SYDVKM. The CDR3 nucleotides are TGTGCCAGCTCACGGGGGTATCAGCCCCAGCATTTT. Translation: CASSRGYQPQHF.

This clone appeared a few times. The chain combines TRBV12-2 with TRBJ1-6; TRBD1 was called by the table and not checked on the DNA. TRBV12-2 counts as a pseudogene. CDR3 size: 14 residues. For the CDR3, the DNA is TGTGCAAGTCGCTTAACAGGGGTTGATTCACCCCTCCACTTT. Translated: CASRLTGVDSPLHF.

This clone has only a few counts. This rearrangement joins TRBV15 to TRBJ2-3; D is ambiguous. Deletions cut 5 bases from V and 0 bases from J, with 12 bases between. CDR1 is LNHNV, CDR2 YYDKDF, per germline (reference sequence). The CDR3 has 15 amino acids. The CDR3 reads CATSGKGDSTDTQYF. CDR3 nucleotides: TGTGCCACCAGCGGAAAGGGCGATAGCACAGATACGCAGTATTTT.

The chain couples TRBV6-6 to TRBJ2-7; the D call may be TRBD1 or TRBD2 (5 bases each). The CDR3 consists of 14 residues. Germline V CDR1 and CDR2: MNHNY, SVGAGI (reference sequence). V lost 8 bases to trimming and J lost 3 bases, with 17 bases between them. The CDR3 protein is CASGRGALNYEQYF. DNA for the CDR3: TGTGCCAGCGGTAGAGGGGCGCTCAACTACGAGCAGTACTTC.

The chain couples TRBV27 to TRBJ1-6; the D gene is possibly TRBD1 (5 bases). V was trimmed by 4 bases and J by 0 bases, leaving 10 bases between them. The CDR3 extends over 16 amino acids. Germline V CDR1 and CDR2: MNHEY, SMNVEV (reference sequence). The CDR3 bases are TGTGCCAGCAGTTCGTCAGGGAGCTCCTATAATTCACCCCTCCACTTT. This gives the protein CASSSSGSSYNSPLHF.

The rearrangement links TRBV5-4 to TRBJ2-7, with 7 bases lining up with TRBD2. The V and J ends lost 1 base and 3 bases, in that order; junction bases with no gene match: 4. The CDR3 spans 14 residues. Per the germline V gene, CDR1 is SGHNT and CDR2 is YYREEE (reference sequence). As DNA, the CDR3 is TGTGCCAGCAGCTTGCGGGGGGTTTACTACGAGCAGTACTTC. Translated: CASSLRGVYYEQYF.

The chain uses TRBV7-6 and TRBJ1-1; TRBD1 aligns across 8 bases. Per germline, CDR1 SGHVS and CDR2 FNYEAQ. The CDR3 runs to 14 residues. V lost 5 bases to trimming and J lost 10 bases; unmatched junction nucleotides: 12. In DNA form, the CDR3 reads TGTGCCAGCAGCGACGCCAGGGGGCTCGGGGGAGCTTTCTTT. This sequence encodes CASSDARGLGGAFF.

This clone was counted once. V and J are TRBV29-1 and TRBJ2-1; TRBD2 aligns across 12 bases. Per germline, CDR1 SQVTM and CDR2 ANQGSEA. Trimming removed 4 bases from V and 7 bases from J; junction bases left unmatched: 5. CDR3 length: 14 residues. In nucleotides, the CDR3 is TGCAGCGTTGCAAGACTAGCGGGAGAGAATGAGCAGTTCTTC. It codes for CSVARLAGENEQFF.

J is TRBJ1-6 and V is TRBV5-6; D uncertain. V was shortened by 2 bases and J by 7 bases, with 10 bases between the two germline ends. The length of the CDR3 is 14 residues. CDR1 and CDR2 (germline): SGHDT, YYEEEE. This chain's CDR3 is CASSLGQANSPLHF. The CDR3 DNA reads TGTGCCAGCAGCTTAGGGCAGGCGAATTCACCCCTCCACTTT.

V usage is TRBV19 and J usage is TRBJ2-3; possibly TRBD2 for D (5 bases). The V end lost 3 bases, the J end lost 2 bases, and 12 bases lay between the germline ends. The CDR3 contains 15 residues. The germline V gene has CDR1 LNHDA and CDR2 SQIVND (reference sequence). The CDR3: CASSIGVGVTDTQYF. In DNA, the CDR3 is TGTGCCAGTAGTATCGGGGTTGGGGTCACAGATACGCAGTATTTT.

This clone came up a few times. In DNA, the CDR3 is TGTGCCAGCAGCCCGGGACGATTCGACACTGAAGCTTTCTTT. Protein product: CASSPGRFDTEAFF. The rearrangement links TRBV25-1 to TRBJ1-1, with a tentative D call TRBD1 (5 bases). This CDR3 has 14 residues. The ends were cut back, 6 bases at V and 3 bases at J, with 14 bases in the middle. The V gene's germline CDR1 is MGHDK and CDR2 SYGVNS.

J is TRBJ1-2 and V is TRBV4-1, with TRBD1 matching 7 bases. The V gene's germline CDR1 is MGHRA and CDR2 YSYEKL. The CDR3 is 16 residues long. Germline trimming cut 0 bases from V and 8 bases from J; bases unmatched to any gene: 12. This CDR3 reads CASSQERSGGRRGYTF. The CDR3 coding sequence is TGCGCCAGCAGCCAAGAAAGATCAGGGGGTAGGAGAGGCTACACCTTC.

The gene calls are TRBV13 and TRBJ2-7; D may be TRBD1 (6 bases). Germline CDR1 reads PRHDT; CDR2 reads FYEKMQ (reference sequence). V lost 2 bases, J lost 2 bases, and 13 bases lay in between. CDR3 length: 15 amino acids. The CDR3 DNA sequence: TGTGCCAGCAGCTTAAATCCCCAGGGGACCTACGAGCAGTACTTC. It codes for CASSLNPQGTYEQYF.

This rearrangement joins TRBV27 to TRBJ1-5; 7 bases align to TRBD1. V shed 6 bases, J shed 1 base, and the junction held 3 bases outside the gene matches. Germline V gives CDR1 MNHEY, CDR2 SMNVEV (reference sequence). The CDR3 contains 14 residues. CDR3 sequence: CASRKGGSNQPQHF. For the CDR3, the DNA is TGTGCCAGCAGGAAAGGGGGCAGCAATCAGCCCCAGCATTTT.

This clone was picked up one time. The chain recombines TRBV11-2 with TRBJ1-6; the D is unclear. Germline CDR1 is SGHAT and CDR2 is FQNNGV. Trimming took off 0 bases at V and 9 bases at J, with 15 bases between the two ends. The CDR3 is 16 residues long. CDR3 region: CASSLDGLLRSSPLHF. CDR3 DNA sequence: TGTGCCAGCAGCTTAGACGGTCTCCTGCGGTCTTCACCCCTCCACTTT.

For this clone: The sample contains more than one DNA sequence encoding this CDR3. V usage is TRBV5-4 and J usage is TRBJ2-3, with 7 positions matching TRBD2. Per the germline V gene, CDR1 is SGHNT and CDR2 is YYREEE (reference sequence). CDR3 length: 14 residues. V gave up 1 base and J gave up 1 base; unmatched junction bases: 0. CDR3 in DNA: TGTGCCAGCAGCTTGCGGGGGGGCACAGATACGCAGTATTTT. This sequence encodes CASSLRGGTDTQYF. Together with reference TRBV5-4 and TRBJ2-3, the CDR3 gives the full variable domain: ETGVTQSPTHLIKTRGQQVTLRCSSQSGHNTVSWYQQALGQGPQFIFQYYREEENGRGNFPPRFSGLQFPNYSSELNVNALELDDSALYLCASSLRGGTDTQYFGPGTRLTVL.